This T cell receptor beta chain emerged from a study of CD8+CD57+ T cells in acquired aplastic anemia (dated by TCRdb to between 2018 and 2020). In terms of the full investigation: A mean of around 3 ug of DNA, ranging from roughly 0.19 to 27.4 ug, was extracted from sorted CD4+ and CD8+ cells. A CD8+CD57+ expansion meant a frequency higher than the mean frequency seen in healthy subjects.

Patients chosen for sequencing had shown expansion of CD8+CD57+ cells by flow cytometry. All patients had severe acquired aplastic anemia diagnosed by International Study of Aplastic Anemia and Agranulocytosis and Camitta criteria. No therapy had been received by the patients at the time of blood sampling. In this study, sorted CD4+ and CD8+ T cells from the blood of healthy subjects and of severe aplastic anemia patients had their TCR repertoires deep-sequenced. In the USA, patient enrollment took place under clinicaltrials.gov protocols 00001620, 01623167, 00001397, 00071045, 00081523 and 00961064. Ficoll-Paque density gradient centrifugation was used to isolate peripheral blood mononuclear cells. CD4+ and CD8+ T cells were sorted by FACS or magnetic beads before DNA extraction. Profiling of TCR beta VDJ combinations and CDR3 sequences used genomic DNA as the template. An Illumina HiSeq 2000 was used for TCR repertoire sequencing. In the paper's pipeline: Repertoires were assessed using TRBV/TRBJ rearrangement plots, CDR3 size and DJ length profiles, and Simpson's diversity index. The most abundant DNA sequence in the deep sequencing data was taken as the immunodominant clone. CDR3 amino acid sequences were screened for sharing across subjects and were compared with published repertoires and the VDJdb database. TCRdb reprocessing: public reads trimmed at Q25 with fastp, clones called with MiXCR, in-frame beta chains kept. Each CDR3 protein appears once, grouped with its most common genes and DNA. The V and J calls and clone size are TCRdb's, not the authors'. This sample has roughly 250,000 distinct CDR3 sequences in its table, and approximately 86% of those were observed once. The top ten clonotypes cover less than 50% of the sample.

Details on this clonotype: There is no known antigen for this receptor. One junction end disagrees with the germline gene, perhaps due to a read error.

Broad study findings and their caveats: Twenty-nine CD8+ CDR3 sequences were found in both patients and controls but appeared to be highly expressed in patients and within the immunodominant clones of the patients. Between patients and healthy controls, no significant difference in CD8+ Simpson's diversity was found (P=0.060).

The germline V gene (reference sequence) sets CDR1 to SGHNT and CDR2 to YYREEE. The CDR3 holds 14 amino acids from the cysteine to the phenylalanine. The sequence is cut down to CDR3 DNA, 42 bases in frame from base 1. The sequencing sample was made of sorted CD4+, CD8+, or CD8+CD57+ T cells (not recorded which) from PBMCs. The chain is made from TRBV5-4 and TRBJ2-7; D gene: possibly TRBD2, on 5 matching bases. The receptor's source is a human donor with aplastic anemia. Here the CDR3 is given as CATSGPSLAYEQYF. The nucleotide sequence reads as follows: TGTGCCACCAGCGGCCCTAGCCTAGCCTACGAGCAGTACTTC.